This T cell receptor beta chain emerged from a study of blood T cells in healthy people across ages. General study points: The study could not conclusively compare naive and antigen-experienced cells, given its unsorted PBMCs. The recorded TCR beta diversity per million T cells decreased in a roughly linear manner with age.

For the second PCR, which ran for about 6 to 11 cycles, a sample-barcoded 5' primer and a J-beta primer mix were used. TCRdb itself ran the 5' RACE reads through MiXCR, one entry per CDR3 protein. The sample has 800,000 or so distinct CDR3 sequences; 20% to 30% are singletons. With 6 bases removed from V and 3 bases from J, the gap between germline ends came to 15 bases. The CDR3 is 15 amino acids. The germline V gene encodes CDR1 LNHDA and CDR2 SQIVND (reference sequence). To note about this clonotype: Its antigen is unknown.

These data are also associated with another study on T cells of mothers and their children. That paper adds: RNA was extracted, and all of it went into cDNA synthesis at around 1.4 ug per 15 ul. Related pairs of mothers and children showed slightly higher, non-significant overlap versus unrelated pairs.

This rearrangement joins TRBV19 to TRBJ1-5; D remains ambiguous. The source of this sequence is a boy between 10 and 17 years old in good health. Sequencing input: blood. The chain's CDR3 is CASSTDDGNNQPQHF. CDR3 nucleotides: TGTGCCAGTAGCACCGACGATGGAAACAATCAGCCCCAGCATTTT.